This note documents a single T cell receptor (beta chain) sequence. What it binds is unknown. Germline lookup yields CDR1 MNHEY and CDR2 SVGAGI. Deletions cut 5 bases from V and 5 bases from J, with 16 bases between. The CDR3 loop spans 15 amino acids. The data were taken from a study of OX40 agonist ivuxolimab in advanced cancers. On the study more broadly: Ivuxolimab, an agonistic anti-OX40 (CD134) antibody, was given to patients.

Broader study findings: Expanded clones were, on average, more numerous in CD8+ T cells than in CD4+. CD4+ and CD8+ blood T cells expanded clonally by week 6 at 0.1 to 3.0 mg/kg.

The data were produced by immunoSEQ multiplex PCR, yet TCRdb's version contains in-frame clones alone and is incomplete. The repertoire holds about 100,000 clones, approximately 87% seen once, with 1.5% to 2% in the top ten. Samples were taken at baseline and on day 1 of cycles 4 and 7. This chain links TRBV6-5 with TRBJ1-5, with D hard to call. The sequences come from CD4+ or CD8+ T cells sorted from blood, collected in a trial of the OX40 agonist ivuxolimab. The TCR originated in an adult with an advanced solid tumor such as melanoma, head and neck, liver or kidney cancer. The CDR3 nucleotides read TGTGCCAGCAGTGGCCGCGGCAGCCCCCATCAGCCCCAGCATTTT. This sequence encodes CASSGRGSPHQPQHF.